This TCR beta chain was identified during a study of T cell responses to AZD1222 COVID-19 vaccine. Turning to the study itself: Second-dose schedules of about 4 or about 12 weeks were combined. General study findings and limits: It was only a handful of AZD1222 recipients who were seropositive at baseline. Two AZD1222 doses significantly raised spike-specific TCR breadth and depth over controls.

V shed 3 bases, J shed 7 bases, and the junction held 7 bases outside the gene matches. Germline values: CDR1 SGHNT, CDR2 YYREEE (reference sequence). The length of the CDR3 is 16 residues. Clones were sequenced by immunoSEQ multiplex PCR, and TCRdb holds only the in-frame ones, with some missing. The sample consists of around 100,000 clones, around 90% of them appearing once. Regarding this clone: Antigen: not known.

This TCR came from an adult in good health. The chain employs TRBV5-4 and TRBJ2-2; TRBD1 agrees at 12 bases. The sample consisted of peripheral blood, taken on day 0 of AZD1222 vaccination. The CDR3 spells CASSSPGQGAFGELFF. CDR3 sequence (DNA): TGTGCCAGCAGCTCCCCGGGACAGGGGGCTTTCGGGGAGCTGTTTTTT.